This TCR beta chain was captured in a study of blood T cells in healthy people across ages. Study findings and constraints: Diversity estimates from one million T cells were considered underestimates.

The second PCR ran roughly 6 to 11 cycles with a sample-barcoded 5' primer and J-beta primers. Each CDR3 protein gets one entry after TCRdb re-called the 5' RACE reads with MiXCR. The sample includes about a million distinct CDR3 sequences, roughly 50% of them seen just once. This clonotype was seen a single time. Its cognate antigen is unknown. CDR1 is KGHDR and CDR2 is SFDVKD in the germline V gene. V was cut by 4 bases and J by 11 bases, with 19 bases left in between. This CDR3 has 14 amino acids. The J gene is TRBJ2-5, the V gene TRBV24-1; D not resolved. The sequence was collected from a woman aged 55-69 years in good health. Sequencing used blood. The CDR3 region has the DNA TGTGCCACCAGTGAAGAGACTGTAGGGAATGAGCAGTACTTC. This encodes CATSEETVGNEQYF.